These T cell receptor beta chains were read from a single sample in a study of monozygotic twins with inflammatory bowel disease. Each CDR3 protein gets one entry in TCRdb, which reprocessed the 5' RACE reads and gives no DNA. The data include under 150,000 distinct CDR3 sequences; the top ten clones carry roughly 2.5%. The sequencing sample was made of blood. The origin of the receptors is a human donor with ulcerative colitis or Crohn's disease, or a healthy co-twin of an affected twin (not recorded which). CDR3s include the opening cysteine and the closing phenylalanine or tryptophan.

14	TRBV7-2	TRBJ2-5	CASSPRRRGETQYF
16	TRBV5-1	TRBJ2-1	CASSRTGQGTNNEQFF
13	TRBV24-1	TRBJ2-1	CATRSTANNEQFF
13	TRBV20-1	TRBJ2-5	CSARDPGGPTQYF
14	TRBV30	TRBJ1-1	CAWSVSNRNTEALF
14	TRBV20-1	TRBJ1-6	CSARGATYNSPLHF
14	TRBV6-1	TRBJ1-2	CASSDGTRTTGYTF
13	TRBV5-1	TRBJ2-7	CASSLLDRYEQYF
14	TRBV30	TRBJ1-5	CASEVGDSNQPQHF
16	TRBV27	TRBJ2-3	CASSSGLAGSSDTQYF
14	TRBV18	TRBJ2-7	CASSPLQLGYEQYF
18	TRBV4-2	TRBJ1-5	CASSQGGGGSAWNQPQHF
14	TRBV5-1	TRBJ2-7	CASSLAGTLYEQYF
14	TRBV6-4	TRBJ2-7	CASSDSEGANEQYF
15	TRBV4-3	TRBJ2-7	CASSQGAGGPYEQYF
14	TRBV20-1	TRBJ1-1	CSAPQRTGRTEAFF
18	TRBV20-1	TRBJ2-7	CSARASLMTSGTYYEQYF
14	TRBV20-1	TRBJ2-3	CSARQGLQLGTQYF
15	TRBV7-2	TRBJ2-2	CASSFLAGFTGELFF
12	TRBV12-3/TRBV12-4	TRBJ1-2	CASTSGFGGYTF
15	TRBV20-1	TRBJ1-1	CSARERTGVNTEAFF
15	TRBV9	TRBJ2-3	CASSVGTLRTDTQYF
16	TRBV5-6	TRBJ2-7	CASTPGFGTETYEQYF
15	TRBV4-1	TRBJ1-1	CASSQGSGMISQAFF
15	TRBV6-1	TRBJ2-3	CASSPGVSSTDTQYF
16	TRBV5-4	TRBJ1-2	CASSSLLDSRVYGYTF
12	TRBV12-3/TRBV12-4	TRBJ2-5	CASSLKRETQYF
14	TRBV6-5	TRBJ2-5	CASSYGLFLATQYF
16	TRBV2	TRBJ1-2	CASSRTATGGNYGYTF
15	TRBV18	TRBJ1-2	CASSPPVPGFSGYTF
13	TRBV12-3/TRBV12-4	TRBJ1-2	CASTLDRTYGYTF
15	TRBV12-3/TRBV12-4	TRBJ2-2	CASSKLTDNTGELFF
17	TRBV7-2	TRBJ2-5	CASSLSSSGVNQETQYF
16	TRBV20-1	TRBJ2-7	CSAIGRAGTYSYEQYF
12	TRBV12-3/TRBV12-4	TRBJ2-3	CASRKKGDTQYF
16	TRBV19	TRBJ2-2	CASTQGLRLGTGELFF
17	TRBV4-2	TRBJ2-7	CASSQAALAGVSYEQYF
13	TRBV5-1	TRBJ1-3	CASSLGQGNTIYF
15	TRBV6-2/TRBV6-3	TRBJ2-7	CASSYAGLASLEQYF
11	TRBV12-3/TRBV12-4	TRBJ1-5	CASSRGGSQHF
13	TRBV20-1	TRBJ2-5	CSARGDRKETQYF
13	TRBV20-1	TRBJ1-1	CSANHRLNTEAFF
12	TRBV20-1	TRBJ1-1	CSGGQGGDEAFF
15	TRBV20-1	TRBJ1-2	CSARDRLGTNYGYTF
15	TRBV27	TRBJ1-1	CASSSWTGVNTEAFF
16	TRBV7-6	TRBJ2-3	CASSSEGGAYTDTQYF
16	TRBV5-4	TRBJ2-7	CASSWGLAGGNDEQYF
15	TRBV6-2/TRBV6-3	TRBJ2-3	CASSQGGGVTDTQYF
15	TRBV7-9	TRBJ2-1	CASRLFSGVVNEQFF
20	TRBV5-1	TRBJ2-3	CASSSRGFVVTGTSTDTQYF
14	TRBV5-1	TRBJ2-1	CASSLGLATDEQFF
12	TRBV5-5	TRBJ2-1	CASSELAHEQFF
16	TRBV6-1	TRBJ2-7	CASSPWGQGAIHEQYF
14	TRBV5-1	TRBJ2-3	CASSTRPSKTTQYF
14	TRBV3-1	TRBJ1-1	CASSYRVWGTEAFF
12	TRBV3-1	TRBJ1-2	CASSLLNYGYTF
16	TRBV12-3/TRBV12-4	TRBJ2-7	CASSFSRQGVTYEQYF
15	TRBV6-1	TRBJ2-3	CASSEWGTETDTQYF
15	TRBV4-1	TRBJ2-4	CASSQLGAGKNIQYF